The entry below gives a single T cell receptor beta chain sequence along with its context. This specimen belongs to a study of blood T cell repertoires in COVID-19. Study summary: COVID-19 samples, acute and convalescent, were from the United States, Italy and Spain.

How the authors handled the data: Scientists estimated how many nucleated cells there were by amplifying reference gene primers. Libraries were prepared by immunoSEQ multiplex PCR; TCRdb keeps only in-frame clonotypes and omits some of them. The V and J calls and the clone size are those of that table, but D and trimming were determined from the DNA. The sample shows 120,000 or so clones, around 80% of them seen only once. Germline CDR1 reads SGDLS; CDR2 reads YYNGEE. V was cut by 5 bases and J by 8 bases, with 17 bases left in between. The CDR3 length is 14 residues. The sequenced sample was peripheral blood. This chain links TRBV9 with TRBJ1-3, with D perhaps TRBD1 (5 bases). The clonotype was recovered from a man in his 70s with acute or convalescent COVID-19. CDR3 amino acids: CASSFSPGGDTIYF. DNA for the CDR3: TGTGCCAGCAGTTTTTCCCCCGGAGGGGACACCATATATTTT.